The TCR beta chain under discussion was sequenced for a study of blood T cell repertoires in COVID-19. Overall study context: Both acute and convalescent COVID-19 samples were obtained from the United States, Italy and Spain. PBMCs, B-cell-depleted T cells, or T cells were the source of the cDNA or gDNA that made up the material.

Germline V gene data show CDR1 as GTSNPN and CDR2 as SVGIG (reference sequence). Deletions cut 2 bases from V and 0 bases from J, with 4 bases between. CDR3 length: 12 residues. Produced via immunoSEQ multiplex PCR; TCRdb's table is partial and in-frame only. The table lists 90,000 or so clones, approximately 88% of them singletons. The chain uses TRBV30 and TRBJ1-1; D gene ambiguous. This clonotype originated in a man aged 60-69 years with COVID-19, enrolled during active disease. The sample taken for sequencing was peripheral blood. CDR3 amino acids: CAWSIMNTEAFF. CDR3 DNA: TGTGCCTGGAGTATTATGAACACTGAAGCTTTCTTT. Filled out from reference TRBV30 and TRBJ1-1, the complete variable domain reads SQTIHQWPATLVQPVGSPLSLECTVEGTSNPNLYWYRQAAGRGLQLLFYSVGIGQISSEVPQNLSASRPQDRQFILSSKKLLLSDSGFYLCAWSIMNTEAFFGQGTRLTVV.